The entry that follows covers one T cell receptor (beta chain) sequence. The CDR3 extends over 14 amino acids. Germline CDR1 and CDR2: SGHAT and FQNNGV. Trimming stripped 5 bases from V and 1 base from J, with 11 bases between. The data derive from a study of identifying expanded T cells in peripheral blood. Libraries were prepared by immunoSEQ multiplex PCR; TCRdb keeps only in-frame clonotypes and omits some of them. The sample has approximately 120,000 clones; 88% are singletons. The V and J genes are TRBV11-2 and TRBJ1-1; no definite D call. The TCR sequence derives from a person aged 18 to 75 in good health. Sequencing was done on a sample of blood. The chain's CDR3 is CASSIQEGNTEAFF. The CDR3 DNA is TGTGCCAGCAGCATCCAAGAGGGGAACACTGAAGCTTTCTTT.